This T cell receptor beta chain was found in a study of cytomegalovirus exposure and HLA in healthy donors (dated by TCRdb to the late 2010s). Some background on the complete study: An earlier analysis of some 500 of the donors reported 250 to 350 Gb of sequence data and approximately 110 million unique TCR beta sequences from about 200 million T cells. Several DR-DQ haplotypes were treated as single units for association and clustering because of strong linkage in the cohort. A later analysis re-analyzed previously published TCR beta repertoires from approximately 700 donors and added high-resolution HLA genotyping to study TCR occurrence patterns. Among the roughly 400 genotyped donors, under 90% belonged to the genetic ancestry cluster associated with self-reported Caucasian donors. The study aimed to test whether signatures of past pathogen exposure could be identified by cataloging public T cell receptors. HLA typing included class I and class II loci at four-digit resolution. Using immunosequencing, the study profiled T cell repertoires from around 680 subjects and related those repertoires to cytomegalovirus serostatus. An early release that covered approximately 600 HLA-typed donors contained around 300 gigabases of sequencing data and tens of millions of unique TCR sequences. Rather than using new phenotypic data, the later analysis identified candidate immune exposures from TCR beta sequences and from how often those sequences occurred across donors. Every repertoire in the discovery cohort had been generated on one and the same sequencing platform. Typing coverage differed by locus: A, B, C, DRB1 and DQB1 were typed in about 629-630 donors, DQA1 in 500 to 550, DPA1 in 600 to 610, and DPB1 in just under 490. Besides the first cohort of 666 subjects, a separate validation cohort made up of over a hundred different subjects was used. On average, over 200,000 unique TCR beta nucleotide sequences were sequenced per donor among fewer than 500 genotyped donors of the cohort, with around 19% of those sequences being non-productive. Genome-wide SNP genotypes for about three fifths of the roughly 700 donors were used in a later genetic analysis, which treated that subset as a discovery cohort. Donor age, sex, ethnicity and CMV serostatus were collected together with the repertoire data. An earlier analysis of several hundred of the donors applied high-throughput TCR beta sequencing to assess whether each TCR beta V gene segment acted as functional or pseudogenic. To predict cytomegalovirus infection status, the study brought together high-throughput TCR immunosequencing, statistical association of individual TCRs with disease status, and machine learning.

The receptor library was made with the immunoSEQ multiplex PCR assay. A mixture of 60 forward primers for TCR Vbeta segments and 13 reverse primers for TCR Jbeta segments was used in the multiplex PCR. The CDR3 region of rearranged TCR beta genes was amplified from genomic DNA with a multiplex PCR assay. The Illumina HiSeq System was used to sequence the amplified TCR beta libraries as 87-base-pair reads. Regarding the original processing steps: Across the roughly 700 repertoires, a later analysis counted roughly 77 million unique TCR beta chains, around 11 million of which were shared by at least two donors. Raw reads were error-corrected and collapsed into unique sequences with a nearest-neighbor algorithm that merged closely related sequences to remove PCR and sequencing errors. CDR3 sequences were aligned to IMGT reference sequences to assign V, D and J gene segments. Each retained sequence needed at least a six-nucleotide match to both a V gene segment and a J gene segment. A rearrangement was called productive if the CDR3 had no stop codons and remained in frame with V and J, and every other rearrangement was called non-productive. CDR3 was defined according to IMGT convention as the region running from the second conserved V-encoded cysteine to the conserved J-encoded phenylalanine. The earlier analysis of 587 of the donors excluded sequences that lacked an unambiguous match to a single V gene segment. An earlier analysis of a few hundred of the donors called V segments functional above 56.7% productive rearrangements and segregating when the between-donor standard deviation exceeded 5%. A statistical classification framework was built to diagnose cytomegalovirus status from the catalog of TCR beta chain sequences. In a later analysis, TCR nucleotide sequences were compared against IMGT/GENE-DB human TR gene sequences so that V and J genes could be assigned. The TCRdist pipeline was used in a later analysis to assign CDR3 sequences and most-parsimonious VDJ recombination scenarios. A later analysis defined each TCR beta chain by its CDR3 amino acid sequence plus V-gene family, and excluded reads lacking a unique V-gene family. As a way to deal with suspected cross-contamination and a sequencing artifact, a later analysis dropped hundreds of nucleotide sequences that were highly shared and had low generation probability. In a later analysis, a clonal expansion index was calculated for each public chain from normalized within-repertoire ranks of inferred template counts. Generation probabilities in a later analysis came from a VDJ recombination model fitted to out-of-frame rearrangements, and those results were checked against IGoR. A later analysis scored TCR-TCR, TCR-HLA and TCR-CMV co-occurrence with hypergeometric tests, applying a repertoire-size bias correction to TCR pairs. In a later analysis, false discovery rates were estimated by permuting HLA or CMV assignments 20 times. In a later analysis, co-occurring TCRs were grouped with DBSCAN, and TCRdist sequence similarity was added when clustering was performed within HLA-allele-positive subsets. Co-occurrence clustering excluded repertoires with fewer than 30,000 or more than 120,000 public chains, plus five with anomalous nucleotide sharing. TCRdb retrieved this table from immuneACCESS and kept in-frame rearrangements only. Not all clones are present; in checked studies, unresolved V genes account for under half, and no reason is known for the remainder. D and trimming were read from the DNA, whereas the V and J calls and clone size are those reported in that table. Recorded for this sample are around 130,000 clones; 88% of them occurred a single time. Around 0.51% of the sample goes to the ten largest clones.

Here is what the overall study found, with its caveats: Most CMV-associated TCR beta chains appeared to be HLA-restricted in a later analysis, and the HLA associations seemed to be driven largely by CMV exposure. The study gave a list of under 200 TCR beta chains associated with cytomegalovirus. This cohort had only TCR beta chains sequenced, and the lack of alpha or paired-chain data limited which features could be detected. Because HLA typing was unavailable for some donors at each locus, only the typed subset was used in association tests. It was suggested by the authors that the approach could potentially be generalized to other disease states and immunological phenotypes. In a later analysis, HLA-associated TCR beta chains showed more clonal expansion and lower generation probabilities than non-associated chains that were equally common. Because counts were too low, about 18 rarely observed V segments, including chromosome 9 orphons, were left out of the earlier analysis of some 600 of the donors. The sequencing pipeline was judged likely to have produced a cluster of highly shared sequence variants as a technical artifact. A later analysis associated about 17,000 TCR beta sequences with specific HLA alleles at a false discovery rate of 0.05. An association between a missense DCLRE1C variant and V-gene and J-gene trimming of TCR beta chains was found in a later genetic analysis and replicated in an independent cohort. An earlier analysis of some 560 of the donors showed that most TCR beta V segments appeared in productive rearrangements either about 87% or about 30% of the time, which broadly matched IMGT annotations. In a later analysis, TCR association rates were found to vary across HLA loci, with the most associated TCRs seen for DRB1 alleles and the fewest for HLA-C alleles. Some IMGT-functional V segments, including TRBV6-2 and TRBV6-3, could not be distinguished by the 87-base-pair reads and were therefore excluded. In a later genetic analysis, fewer N-insertions in productive TCRs were reported among donors in an Asian-associated ancestry cluster than the roughly 700-donor mean. Three of the identified cytomegalovirus-associated TCR beta chains were confirmed in vitro to be specific for cytomegalovirus antigens. Linkage disequilibrium might explain the correlated functional status among segregating V segments, but an unknown experimental factor could not be ruled out. The classifier was reported to diagnose cytomegalovirus status with high specificity and sensitivity in both the original cohort and the validation cohort. According to a later analysis, parvovirus B19, influenza, CMV and Epstein-Barr virus appeared linked to several top co-occurrence clusters. Across donors, most TCR sequences were observed very rarely, whereas some public TCRs were present in many individuals. Presence/absence analyses assumed roughly uniform sequencing depth across donors, an assumption that may not hold. When HLA alleles, especially DR and DQ, strongly co-occurred, attributing TCR associations to individual alleles was difficult. For the cohort, immune exposure information was limited to CMV serostatus. A further reported finding was that TCR beta sequences accurately predicted the HLA-A and HLA-B alleles for most subjects in the first cohort.

Germline trimming amounts to 6 bases on V and 3 bases on J, with 4 as the count of junction bases outside the gene matches. Spanning cysteine to phenylalanine, the CDR3 consists of 13 amino acids. Of all the DNA, just the CDR3 is kept, 39 bases in frame from base 1. Via the germline V gene, CDR1 is SGHAT and CDR2 FQNNGV. With regard to this clone: The antigen it binds to is not known. Base-call qualities are not available, and no considerably larger clone is one nucleotide away.

The cohort comprised some 730 healthy bone marrow donors. All cohort members were sampled while nominally healthy, although unrecorded immune exposures were likely present. The donor tested CMV seronegative and was one of the 352 seronegative cohort members. A peripheral blood sample was provided by each donor, and peripheral blood mononuclear cells were used for TCR beta sequencing. The Qiagen DNeasy Blood Extraction Kit was used to extract genomic DNA from the blood cell samples. The V gene is TRBV11-2 and the J gene is TRBJ2-5, and 7 junctional nucleotides match TRBD1. The source material was PBMCs. The TCR originated in a woman between 35 and 50 years old in good health and CMV-seronegative. The sequenced DNA is TGTGCCAGCAGTCTCACAGGGGAAGAGACCCAGTACTTC. This translates into CASSLTGEETQYF.